The rows below give T cell receptor beta chains drawn from one sample of a study of T cell changes during pregnancy in multiple sclerosis. The repertoire was sequenced with immunoSEQ multiplex PCR; TCRdb's copy has only in-frame clones and lacks some. The sample yields 73,000 or so clones, under 95% seen once. The sequenced sample was peripheral blood, obtained in the second trimester of pregnancy. These receptors all come from a female donor with multiple sclerosis, enrolled in a pregnancy study. The CDR3 runs from the conserved cysteine through the conserved F or W. The order of the fields is clone size, J gene, V gene, D gene, CDR3 DNA, CDR3 protein. The D gene is left open where the match is weak. For some rows the clone size is stated as once, few or many, or as a class when expanded; others skip it.

. | TRBJ2-5 | TRBV18 | TRBD2 | TGTGCCAGCTCACCACCGGGGAGGGAAGAGACCCAGTACTTC | CASSPPGREETQYF
. | TRBJ2-1 | TRBV19 | . | TGTGCCAGTTCCCTCGCGGGGGCCTTTCCCCATGAGCAGTTCTTC | CASSLAGAFPHEQFF
. | TRBJ2-1 | TRBV29-1 | TRBD1 | TGCAGTCGCCATGGACAGACAGGGGTAGACTACAATGAGCAGTTCTTC | CSRHGQTGVDYNEQFF
. | TRBJ2-5 | TRBV9 | TRBD1 | TGTGCCAGCAGCGCCCACCCAGGGGGAGAACAAGAGACCCAGTACTTC | CASSAHPGGEQETQYF
. | TRBJ2-1 | TRBV15 | . | TGTGCCACCAGCAGAGTAGCCCCCTCGAGCGATGAGCAGTTCTTC | CATSRVAPSSDEQFF
. | TRBJ2-3 | TRBV7-9 | TRBD2 | TGTGCCAGCAGCTCCCTAGCGGGGGTAGATACGCAGTATTTT | CASSSLAGVDTQYF
. | TRBJ1-1 | TRBV11-3 | . | TGTGCCAGCAGCTTAGATGGAGCGGGCAGGGCCTCGACTTTCTTT | CASSLDGAGRASTFF
. | TRBJ2-3 | TRBV7-3 | TRBD2 | TGTGCCAGCAGCTATAGCGGGGGGAGCGGGGATACGCAGTATTTT | CASSYSGGSGDTQYF
. | TRBJ1-6 | TRBV7-9 | . | TGTGCCAGCACCAATTTACTTTATAATTCACCCCTCCACTTT | CASTNLLYNSPLHF
. | TRBJ2-3 | TRBV12-5 | . | TGTGCTAGTGGTACCGGACAGAATACGCAGTATTTT | CASGTGQNTQYF
few | TRBJ1-1 | TRBV7-3 | . | TGTGCCAGCAGCTTAACACCAGGGGTTCCCTCGAACACTGAAGCTTTCTTT | CASSLTPGVPSNTEAFF
. | TRBJ2-1 | TRBV7-8 | . | TGTGCCAGCAGCTTGGGACACCTAGGGGGCTCCTACAATGAGCAGTTCTTC | CASSLGHLGGSYNEQFF
. | TRBJ1-6 | TRBV7-2 | TRBD1 | TGTGCCAGCAGCCTACAGGCCTCGACAGGGGGGGATTCACCCCTCCACTTT | CASSLQASTGGDSPLHF
. | TRBJ1-5 | TRBV7-2 | . | TGTGCCAGCAGCTTAGCGTGGGCAGGGGCAAATCAGCCCCAGCATTTT | CASSLAWAGANQPQHF
. | TRBJ2-3 | TRBV7-3 | . | TGTGCCAGCAGCTTAGGTAGCGGCTCCACAGATACGCAGTATTTT | CASSLGSGSTDTQYF
. | TRBJ1-4 | TRBV27 | TRBD1 | TGTGCCAGCAGGCCCCTTGCGGGACAGGGGGCAGCTAATGAAAAACTGTTTTTT | CASRPLAGQGAANEKLFF
. | TRBJ1-1 | TRBV7-6 | . | TGTGCCAGCAGCTTAGTCTCCCCGAACACTGAAGCTTTCTTT | CASSLVSPNTEAFF
. | TRBJ1-1 | TRBV19 | . | TGTGCCAGTAGTATAGTTCTGAACAGGGAGAACACTGAAGCTTTCTTT | CASSIVLNRENTEAFF